This TCR beta chain originates from a study of T-cell memory formation after mild COVID-19. General study findings and limits: Clones that got smaller from day 15 to 85 had even CD4/CD8, while clones growing later tipped toward CD4+.

It was 5'RACE with constant-segment primers that produced the TCR alpha and TCR beta cDNA libraries, which carried sample barcodes and UMIs. TCRdb passed the 5' RACE reads through MiXCR, listing each CDR3 protein once. The table has 350,000 or so distinct CDR3 sequences, 10% to 15% seen once; the top ten hold roughly a fifth. This clonotype has a handful of counts. The antigen is not known. This CDR3 is 13 amino acids long. The germline V and J ends were trimmed by 5 bases and 5 bases, with 9 bases remaining between them. Germline assignment: CDR1 MDHEN and CDR2 SYDVKM. Sequencing input: PBMCs or a T cell subset sorted from them (not recorded which). This chain joins TRBV28 and TRBJ1-4; D not certain. The TCR comes from a young man who had mild COVID-19 (a few samples of this study predate the infection). Cell type and time point are not known. This chain's CDR3 is CASSLDGNEKLFF. DNA for the CDR3: TGTGCCAGCAGTCTCGATGGGAATGAAAAACTGTTTTTT.